A single sample gave rise to the 28 T cell receptor beta chains below, sequenced in a study of blood T cell repertoires in COVID-19. Libraries were prepared by immunoSEQ multiplex PCR; TCRdb keeps only in-frame clonotypes and omits some of them. The sample consists of fewer than 130,000 clones, around 90% of them appearing once. The material sequenced was peripheral blood. Receptors originate from a woman aged 50 to 60 with acute or convalescent COVID-19.

The chain recombines TRBV2 with TRBJ1-4; no firm D call. The CDR3 is 15 residues long. V lost 1 base and J lost 7, with 13 bases in between. Germline V CDR1 and CDR2: SNHLY, FYNNEI. The CDR3 DNA follows: TGTGCCAGCAGTGAAGTTCGGGGTGGTGGTGAAAAACTGTTTTTT. Translated: CASSEVRGGGEKLFF.

The J gene is TRBJ2-7, the V gene TRBV11-3; D might be TRBD1 (6 bases). Germline V lookup: CDR1 SGHNT, CDR2 YENEEA. Trimming removed 5 bases at V and 2 bases at J, with 13 bases between. This CDR3 comprises 14 residues. CDR3 coding DNA: TGTGCCAGCAGCAGGGGCAGACAGGCCTACGAGCAGTACTTC. Protein: CASSRGRQAYEQYF.

The chain recombines TRBV28 with TRBJ2-5; tentatively, D is TRBD1 (5 bases). The CDR3 contains 11 residues. Per the germline V gene, CDR1 is MDHEN and CDR2 is SYDVKM. V was cut by 11 bases and J by 2 bases, with 9 bases left in between. CDR3 in amino acids: CAAQGQETQYF. In DNA form, the CDR3 reads TGTGCCGCCCAGGGACAAGAGACCCAGTACTTC.

The chain uses TRBV27 and TRBJ2-5; TRBD1 matches at 8 bases. V was clipped by 8 bases and J by 1 base; unmatched bases: 9. Germline assignment: CDR1 MNHEY and CDR2 SMNVEV (reference sequence). There are 15 residues in the CDR3. Here the CDR3 reads CASGDTGGRQETQYF. CDR3 DNA sequence: TGTGCCAGCGGGGATACAGGGGGTCGCCAAGAGACCCAGTACTTC.

The V gene is TRBV3-1 (or the pseudogene TRBV3-2), the J gene TRBJ2-1, with D possibly TRBD1 on 6 matching bases. Germline V lookup: CDR1 LGHDT, CDR2 YNNKEL (reference sequence). The CDR3 has 17 residues. Trimming took off 0 bases at V and 4 bases at J, with 16 bases between the two ends. The CDR3 nucleotides read TGTGCCAGCAGCCAAGAGTTGGGGGCGTCGGCTTACAATGAGCAGTTCTTC. Translating gives CASSQELGASAYNEQFF.

The genes are TRBV7-2 and TRBJ2-2; 12 bases are a match to TRBD2. The germline V gene has CDR1 SGHTA and CDR2 FQGNSA. The CDR3 length is 18 residues. The V and J ends lost 5 bases and 3 bases, in that order; junction bases with no gene match: 10. Here the CDR3 DNA reads TGTGCCAGCAGCCTCCGACTAGCGGGAGTGGTGGACACCGGGGAGCTGTTTTTT. Its protein product is CASSLRLAGVVDTGELFF.

This clone was recorded only once. This chain joins TRBV12-3 or TRBV12-4 and TRBJ1-4; D is unclear. V gave up 8 bases and J gave up 6 bases, with 13 bases separating them. The length of the CDR3 is 13 residues. The CDR3: CASGKREDEKLFF. The CDR3 DNA is TGTGCCAGCGGCAAGAGGGAGGATGAAAAACTGTTTTTT.

The rearrangement uses TRBV6-5 and TRBJ2-6, with D possibly being TRBD1 (6 bases). The CDR3 covers 15 residues. V lost 5 bases to trimming and J lost 1 base, with 9 bases between them. Germline values: CDR1 MNHEY, CDR2 SVGAGI. CDR3 sequence: CASSRGGSGANVLTF. Written as DNA, the CDR3 is TGTGCCAGCAGTAGAGGGGGTTCTGGGGCCAACGTCCTGACTTTC.

V and J are TRBV7-2 and TRBJ2-1; D might be TRBD2 (5 bases). Trimming left V 1 base short and J 5 bases short, with 15 bases between. CDR1 is SGHTA and CDR2 is FQGNSA in the germline V gene. This CDR3 spans 16 amino acids. The CDR3, as DNA: TGTGCCAGCAGCTTAGTGGGCCTAGCCCCCAACAATGAGCAGTTCTTC. Translating gives CASSLVGLAPNNEQFF.

The chain recombines TRBV19 with TRBJ2-3; 9 bases are a match to TRBD1. Germline-derived CDR1 and CDR2 are LNHDA and SQIVND (reference sequence). The V segment lost 10 bases and the J segment 4 bases; nucleotides outside the gene matches: 12. The length of the CDR3 is 15 residues. This CDR3 reads CATTKQGANADTQYF. Here the CDR3 DNA reads TGTGCCACCACAAAACAGGGGGCGAACGCAGATACGCAGTATTTT. Based on the CDR3 plus reference TRBV19 and TRBJ2-3, the full variable domain is DGGITQSPKYLFRKEGQNVTLSCEQNLNHDAMYWYRQDPGQGLRLIYYSQIVNDFQKGDIAEGYSVSREKKESFPLTVTSAQKNPTAFYLCATTKQGANADTQYFGPGTRLTVL.

V gene TRBV27 combines with J gene TRBJ2-7; D may be TRBD1 (7 bases). Trimming took 2 bases from V and 6 from J, leaving 17 bases between them. Germline-derived CDR1 and CDR2 are MNHEY and SMNVEV (reference sequence). This CDR3 comprises 15 residues. CDR3 DNA sequence: TGTGCCAGCAGTTTAGCCTCAGGGGGGAGGTTCGAGCAGTACTTC. This translates into CASSLASGGRFEQYF.

The chain combines TRBV6-5 with TRBJ2-2, with 11 bases aligning to TRBD2. The CDR3 contains 13 residues. The germline gives CDR1 MNHEY, CDR2 SVGAGI. Losses at the gene ends were 10 bases for V and 6 bases for J; bases not matched to a gene: 4. The CDR3 region is CATRSGRAGELFF. The CDR3 nucleotides read TGTGCCACCCGTAGCGGGAGGGCCGGGGAGCTGTTTTTT.

V and J are TRBV19 and TRBJ2-1, with D perhaps matching TRBD1 (6 bases). CDR1 and CDR2 from the germline V gene are LNHDA and SQIVND (reference sequence). The CDR3 loop spans 15 amino acids. Between the trimmed V and J ends, which lost 5 bases and 7 bases, there was a span of 18 bases. The CDR3, as DNA: TGTGCCAGTAGTCCCTTAGGGGGAGTTGGTAATGAGCAGTTCTTC. This translates into CASSPLGGVGNEQFF.

V gene TRBV9 combines with J gene TRBJ2-6; the match to TRBD1 covers 7 bases. Germline V lookup: CDR1 SGDLS, CDR2 YYNGEE. This CDR3 is 17 amino acids long. V gave up 4 bases and J gave up 1 base; unmatched junction bases: 8. The CDR3: CASSLRQGSSGANVLTF. The CDR3 nucleotides are TGTGCCAGCAGCCTAAGACAGGGTTCTTCTGGGGCCAACGTCCTGACTTTC.

The chain is built from TRBV9 and TRBJ2-3; 9 bases match TRBD2. CDR1 is SGDLS, CDR2 YYNGEE, per germline. After removal of 2 bases from V and 0 bases from J, the junction contained 4 bases not matched to a gene. The CDR3 extends over 16 amino acids. CDR3 protein: CASSVSGRWSTDTQYF. The CDR3 region has the DNA TGTGCCAGCAGCGTTAGCGGGAGATGGAGCACAGATACGCAGTATTTT.

The chain joins TRBV19 to TRBJ1-5, with D possibly being TRBD1 (5 bases). CDR3 length: 14 amino acids. Germline V gene lookup returns CDR1 LNHDA and CDR2 SQIVND (reference sequence). Trimming left V 5 bases short and J 7 bases short, with 15 bases between. CDR3 sequence: CASSWGGVGQPQHF. DNA for the CDR3: TGTGCCAGTAGTTGGGGAGGGGTAGGGCAGCCCCAGCATTTT.

The chain uses TRBV20-1 and TRBJ2-5; 8 nucleotides match TRBD1. The CDR3 sequence is 14 residues long. The V segment lost 3 bases and the J segment 4 bases; nucleotides outside the gene matches: 7. Germline CDR1 DFQATT, CDR2 SNEGSKA (reference sequence). Here the CDR3 reads CSASSQGASETQYF. The CDR3 coding sequence is TGCAGTGCTAGTAGTCAGGGGGCCTCAGAGACCCAGTACTTC.

The CDR3 region has the DNA TGCGCCAGCAGCTTGCTAACGGGAGCCTACAATGAGCAGTTCTTC. Translated: CASSLLTGAYNEQFF. V and J are TRBV5-1 and TRBJ2-1, with D perhaps matching TRBD2 (6 bases). CDR1 and CDR2 (germline): SGHRS, YFSETQ. The germline V and J ends were trimmed by 1 base and 2 bases, with 10 bases remaining between them. The CDR3 runs 15 residues.

CDR3 DNA sequence: TGTGCCACCAGTGATGAGACAGGAAGAGAAGCTTTCTTT. Translating it yields CATSDETGREAFF. This chain connects TRBV24-1 to TRBJ1-1, with D possibly TRBD1 on 6 matching bases. There are 13 residues in the CDR3. Germline V gives CDR1 KGHDR, CDR2 SFDVKD. Trimming removed 3 bases from V and 8 bases from J, with 12 bases in between.

The chain uses TRBV6-2 or TRBV6-3 and TRBJ2-7; no reliable D call. The germline V and J ends were trimmed by 0 bases and 2 bases, with 8 bases remaining between them. The CDR3 consists of 14 residues. Germline CDR1 reads MNHEY; CDR2 reads SVGEGT. This CDR3 is CASSYSRVTYEQYF. The CDR3 nucleotides are TGTGCCAGCAGTTACTCCCGGGTCACCTACGAGCAGTACTTC.

V gene TRBV24-1 combines with J gene TRBJ1-1; 8 nucleotides align to TRBD1. CDR1 is KGHDR, CDR2 SFDVKD, per germline. Germline trimming cut 7 bases from V and 1 base from J; bases unmatched to any gene: 4. This CDR3 is built from 14 residues. In nucleotides, the CDR3 is TGTGCCACCAGAGCCGGGACAGGGAACACTGAAGCTTTCTTT. Encoded protein: CATRAGTGNTEAFF.

The chain is built from TRBV2 and TRBJ1-4; the D gene is possibly TRBD1 (6 bases). V was pared by 8 bases and J by 4 bases, with 14 bases between. The CDR3 extends over 14 amino acids. Germline-derived CDR1 and CDR2 are SNHLY and FYNNEI. CDR3 loop: CASLSDRNNEKLFF. CDR3 DNA: TGTGCCAGCTTATCCGACAGGAATAATGAAAAACTGTTTTTT.

The J gene is TRBJ2-2, the V gene TRBV18; a possible D gene is TRBD1 (6 bases). V lost 3 bases to trimming and J lost 4 bases, with 15 bases between them. The germline V gene encodes CDR1 KGHSH and CDR2 LQKENI. The CDR3 is 16 amino acids. CDR3 in DNA: TGTGCCAGCTCACCCCCAGGGACACCTGGCACCGGGGAGCTGTTTTTT. Translated: CASSPPGTPGTGELFF.

The genes are TRBV3-1 (or the pseudogene TRBV3-2) and TRBJ2-7; tentatively, D is TRBD1 (6 bases). The V end lost 5 bases, the J end lost 2 bases, and 10 bases lay between the germline ends. The CDR3 is 13 residues long. Germline V gene lookup returns CDR1 LGHDT and CDR2 YNNKEL (reference sequence). CDR3 residues: CASSLRDTYEQYF. The CDR3, as DNA: TGTGCCAGCAGCTTACGGGACACCTACGAGCAGTACTTC.

The chain's CDR3 is CSGEKNEQFF. The DNA for the CDR3 is TGCAGTGGAGAGAAGAATGAGCAGTTCTTC. V and J are TRBV20-1 and TRBJ2-1, with D hard to call. The CDR3 totals 10 residues. Trimming took off 7 bases at V and 7 bases at J, with 8 bases between the two ends. Germline V lookup: CDR1 DFQATT, CDR2 SNEGSKA (reference sequence).

The rearrangement joins TRBV27 to TRBJ2-3; no clear D. V was cut by 2 bases and J by 3 bases, with 9 bases left in between. From germline, CDR1 is MNHEY and CDR2 SMNVEV (reference sequence). There are 14 residues in the CDR3. The CDR3 bases are TGTGCCAGCAGTTTAAGTAGTCCAACAGATACGCAGTATTTT. It codes for CASSLSSPTDTQYF.

This clone came up once. The chain joins TRBV11-2 to TRBJ1-3, with D maybe TRBD1 (5 bases). V shed 5 bases and J shed 1 base, with 12 bases lying between them. Germline assignment: CDR1 SGHAT and CDR2 FQNNGV. This CDR3 is built from 15 residues. The CDR3 DNA reads TGTGCCAGCAGCATCCAGGCAGGGTCTGGAAACACCATATATTTT. Its translation is CASSIQAGSGNTIYF.

The chain is built from TRBV5-1 and TRBJ2-5; TRBD2 matches at 9 bases. The CDR3 has 15 amino acids. Losses at the gene ends were 8 bases for V and 5 bases for J; bases not matched to a gene: 13. Germline CDR1 and CDR2: SGHRS and YFSETQ. This CDR3 reads CASAAGTSPGETQYF. The CDR3, as DNA: TGCGCCAGTGCGGCCGGGACTAGCCCGGGGGAGACCCAGTACTTC.